This T cell receptor beta chain is drawn from a study of cytomegalovirus exposure and HLA in healthy donors. In the study overall: HLA-typed donors were the source of 82 million or so unique TCRs, which an early data release held. Study-level points and caveats: Rare sequences made up most TCRs, while some public TCRs were found in many donors. In vitro assays verified that a few CMV-associated chains recognized CMV antigens specifically. According to a later analysis, donors in an Asian-associated ancestry cluster reportedly had fewer N-insertions than the roughly 720-donor mean.

There are 15 residues in the CDR3. Looked up from germline, CDR1 is KGHSH and CDR2 is LQKENI. J lost 3 bases, V lost 4 bases, and 5 bases had no gene match. Concerning this clone: Antigen unknown.

The study ran its PCR with 60 Vbeta and 13 Jbeta primers. Sequenced by immunoSEQ multiplex PCR; TCRdb stores in-frame clones only, minus some. Of about 170,000 clones listed, around 84% were seen once; the top ten hold 1%. This sequence originates from a boy between 2 and 10 years old in good health and CMV-seronegative. The J gene is TRBJ1-3, the V gene TRBV18, with TRBD1 identical over 8 bases. The sequencing input was PBMCs. CDR3 region: CASSRDRGVGNTIYF. The CDR3 DNA reads as TGTGCCAGCTCACGTGACAGGGGAGTTGGAAACACCATATATTTT.